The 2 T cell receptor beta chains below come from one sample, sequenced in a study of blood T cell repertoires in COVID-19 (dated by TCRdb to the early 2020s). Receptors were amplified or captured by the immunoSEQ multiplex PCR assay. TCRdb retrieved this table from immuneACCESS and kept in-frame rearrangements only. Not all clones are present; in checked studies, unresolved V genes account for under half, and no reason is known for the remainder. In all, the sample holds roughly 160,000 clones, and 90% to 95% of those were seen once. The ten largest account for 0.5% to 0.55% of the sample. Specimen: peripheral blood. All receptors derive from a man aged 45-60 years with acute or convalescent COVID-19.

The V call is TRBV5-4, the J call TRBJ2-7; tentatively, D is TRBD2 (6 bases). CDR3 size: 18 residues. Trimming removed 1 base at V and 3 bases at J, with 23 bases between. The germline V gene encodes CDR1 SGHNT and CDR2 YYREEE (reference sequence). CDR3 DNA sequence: TGTGCCAGCAGCTTGAATGGGCGGGACGCCTTCATTTACTACGAGCAGTACTTC. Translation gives CASSLNGRDAFIYYEQYF.

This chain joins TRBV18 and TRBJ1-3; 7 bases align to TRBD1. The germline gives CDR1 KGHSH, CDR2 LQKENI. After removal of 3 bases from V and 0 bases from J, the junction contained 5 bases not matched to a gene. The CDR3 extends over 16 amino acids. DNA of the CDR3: TGTGCCAGCTCACCGAGGGACAGCCTCTCTGGAAACACCATATATTTT. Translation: CASSPRDSLSGNTIYF. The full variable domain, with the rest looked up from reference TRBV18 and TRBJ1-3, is NAGVMQNPRHLVRRRGQEARLRCSPMKGHSHVYWYRQLPEEGLKFMVYLQKENIIDESGMPKERFSAEFPKEGPSILRIQQVVRGDSAAYFCASSPRDSLSGNTIYFGEGSWLTVV.